This T cell receptor (beta chain) was recorded in a study of radiation and T cells in renal cell carcinoma. Findings and limits, study-wide: From baseline, blood top tumor clonotypes peaked at 2 weeks post-radiation.

On this clone itself: Its antigen is currently unknown.

The data were produced by immunoSEQ multiplex PCR, yet TCRdb's version contains in-frame clones alone and is incomplete. Of about 90,000 clones in the sample, 85% were seen once. Per the germline V gene, CDR1 is SGHTA and CDR2 is FQGNSA. With V trimmed by 8 bases and J by 5 bases, 12 bases remained unmatched. The CDR3 loop spans 14 amino acids. The time point: blood 4 weeks post-SBRT, at nephrectomy. Regarding treatment: 15 Gy SBRT to primary tumor, nephrectomy 4 weeks later. Nephrectomy followed 15 Gy stereotactic body radiation by 4 weeks. Radiation-treated patients gave blood at baseline, week 2 and week 4. This renal cell carcinoma was of the clear cell type.

The origin of this receptor is a man in his forties or fifties with renal cell carcinoma. This chain joins TRBV7-2 and TRBJ2-7; 7 bases are shared with TRBD2. Source: blood, taken from a patient whose treatment included radiotherapy and nephrectomy. DNA of the CDR3: TGTGCCAGCGTTAAGTCGGGGGGTAACAACGAGCAGTACTTC. Translating it yields CASVKSGGNNEQYF.